This record concerns one T cell receptor (beta chain) sequence. The antigen is unknown. The record originates from a study of cytomegalovirus exposure and HLA in healthy donors. Study results and limitations: It was reported that TCR beta sequences correctly inferred the HLA-A and HLA-B alleles for most subjects. Cytomegalovirus status was reportedly diagnosed by the classifier with high specificity and sensitivity. In terms of immune exposure information, only CMV serostatus was available.

13 Jbeta primers and 60 Vbeta primers were used for the PCR. Sequenced by immunoSEQ multiplex PCR; TCRdb stores in-frame clones only, minus some. Counted here are some 240,000 clones, roughly 91% occurring once; the ten biggest clones make up 1.5% to 2%. Trimming removed 0 bases from V and 2 bases from J; junction bases left unmatched: 10. This CDR3 is built from 18 residues. The germline V gene has CDR1 SGHDT and CDR2 YYEEEE. This TCR was recovered from a girl aged 2 to 9 in good health and CMV-seronegative. V is TRBV5-6 and J is TRBJ2-3; 9 nucleotides align to TRBD1. Specimen: PBMCs. The DNA for the CDR3 is TGTGCCAGCAGCTTGGCCTGGGGGACAGGGCCTTCCACAGATACGCAGTATTTT. It translates to CASSLAWGTGPSTDTQYF. The full variable domain, in which reference TRBV5-6 and TRBJ2-3 provide the parts outside the CDR3, is DAGVTQSPTHLIKTRGQQVTLRCSPKSGHDTVSWYQQALGQGPQFIFQYYEEEERQRGNFPDRFSGHQFPNYSSELNVNALLLGDSALYLCASSLAWGTGPSTDTQYFGPGTRLTVL.